The 10 T cell receptor beta chains reported below all come from one sample, sequenced in a study of blood T cell repertoires in COVID-19. TCRdb's table, derived via immunoSEQ multiplex PCR, lists solely in-frame clones and lacks some. The sample comprises approximately 340,000 clones, approximately 90% of which are singletons, and more than 0.85% rests with the top ten. Source material: PBMCs or T cells enriched from blood (not recorded which). The receptor set was obtained from a woman in her thirties or forties who had been exposed to COVID-19.

The chain joins TRBV12-5 to TRBJ2-7; D remains ambiguous. The germline CDR1 and CDR2 sequences are LGHNT and FRNRAP. The CDR3 is 14 residues long. The V end was cut by 4 bases, the J end by 6 bases, with 16 bases between. The CDR3 here is CASGSHMKPGEQYF. As DNA, the CDR3 is TGTGCTAGTGGTTCACATATGAAACCGGGCGAGCAGTACTTC.

The V gene is TRBV10-1, the J gene TRBJ1-4; unclear D gene. Germline V gives CDR1 WNHNN, CDR2 SYGVQD (reference sequence). With 6 bases removed from V and 0 bases from J, the gap between germline ends came to 5 bases. CDR3 size: 13 residues. The CDR3 spells CASSRATNEKLFF. The CDR3 DNA reads as TGCGCCAGCAGCCGTGCAACTAATGAAAAACTGTTTTTT.

This sequence joins TRBV24-1 and TRBJ2-3, with D possibly matching TRBD2 (7 bases). Germline-derived CDR1 and CDR2 are KGHDR and SFDVKD. Trimming left V 9 bases short and J 0 bases short, with 9 bases between. The CDR3 totals 13 residues. The CDR3 DNA sequence: TGTGCCACCGGGGGGGCAAGCACAGATACGCAGTATTTT. It codes for CATGGASTDTQYF.

The rearrangement joins TRBV24-1 to TRBJ1-2, with 10 bases aligning to TRBD1. Germline lookup yields CDR1 KGHDR and CDR2 SFDVKD. This CDR3 is 14 amino acids long. The V and J ends lost 4 bases and 8 bases, in that order; junction bases with no gene match: 6. The CDR3 coding sequence is TGTGCCACCAGTGACCCGGGACAGGGGACGGGCTACACCTTC. It encodes CATSDPGQGTGYTF.

Worth noting for this clone: Distinct nucleotide sequences in the sample also encode this CDR3. V gene TRBV5-1 combines with J gene TRBJ2-2, with TRBD1 identical over 7 bases. Germline V gene lookup returns CDR1 SGHRS and CDR2 YFSETQ. CDR3 length: 15 amino acids. The J segment lost 6 bases and the V segment lost 0 bases, leaving 5 bases of the junction unmatched. CDR3 sequence: CASSLGQGLPGELFF. The CDR3 DNA reads TGCGCCAGCAGCTTGGGACAGGGTTTACCCGGGGAGCTGTTTTTT.

The table lists this clone with a count of one. The chain is built from TRBV12-3 or TRBV12-4 and TRBJ1-2; 7 positions agree with TRBD1. Unmatched junction bases numbered 7, after V lost 5 bases and J lost 7 bases. The CDR3 runs 13 residues. CDR3 region: CASSPSDRLGYTF. The CDR3 DNA is TGTGCCAGCAGTCCTTCGGACAGGCTTGGCTACACCTTC.

The chain carries TRBV6-2 or TRBV6-3 and TRBJ2-7, with D possibly matching TRBD1 (6 bases). V lost 3 bases and J 3 bases, leaving 12 bases between the germline ends. CDR3 length equals 14 residues. The germline gives CDR1 MNHEY, CDR2 SVGEGT. The CDR3 spells CASSYGTTLYEQYF. The CDR3 region has the DNA TGTGCCAGCAGTTATGGGACAACACTCTACGAGCAGTACTTC.

The chain joins TRBV2 to TRBJ1-6; the D gene is possibly TRBD1 (5 bases). The V gene's germline CDR1 is SNHLY and CDR2 FYNNEI. The CDR3 runs to 15 residues. The germline V and J ends were trimmed by 6 bases and 7 bases, with 16 bases remaining between them. The CDR3 sequence: CASSDLGGENSPLHF. CDR3 bases: TGTGCCAGCAGCGACCTCGGGGGAGAGAATTCACCCCTCCACTTT.

The rearrangement links TRBV18 to TRBJ1-4; 7 bases are a match to TRBD1. Germline V CDR1 and CDR2: KGHSH, LQKENI. This CDR3 has 14 amino acids. Trimming removed 3 bases from V and 7 bases from J; junction bases left unmatched: 5. The CDR3 nucleotides read TGTGCCAGCTCACCGCGGGACAGCGGTGAAAAACTGTTTTTT. Amino acids: CASSPRDSGEKLFF. Complete variable domain (other parts from reference TRBV18 and TRBJ1-4): NAGVMQNPRHLVRRRGQEARLRCSPMKGHSHVYWYRQLPEEGLKFMVYLQKENIIDESGMPKERFSAEFPKEGPSILRIQQVVRGDSAAYFCASSPRDSGEKLFFGSGTQLSVL.

The rearrangement joins TRBV30 to TRBJ1-2; TRBD1 matches 9 bases. Germline V lookup: CDR1 GTSNPN, CDR2 SVGIG (reference sequence). The CDR3 runs to 17 residues. V dropped 4 bases and J dropped 6; count of bases not matched to a gene: 18. CDR3 region: CAWIPGQGRTPKDGYTF. CDR3 nucleotide sequence: TGTGCCTGGATACCGGGACAGGGAAGAACACCTAAGGATGGCTACACCTTC.